The entry below gives a single T cell receptor (beta chain) sequence along with its context. Its antigen is currently unknown. The data were taken from a study of cytomegalovirus exposure and HLA in healthy donors. Primers for the PCR totalled 60 Vbeta and 13 Jbeta. Only in-frame clones appear in the TCRdb table, and some are missing; sequencing was by immunoSEQ multiplex PCR. The table shows 200,000 to 250,000 clones, with 65% to 80% occurring only once. V shed 0 bases, J shed 6 bases, and the junction held 7 bases outside the gene matches. This CDR3 has 16 amino acids. Germline lookup yields CDR1 MGHRA and CDR2 YSYEKL. The study's findings and limits: Across all donors, roughly uniform sequencing depth was an assumption of the presence/absence analyses. Being productive about 87% or about 30% of the time was typical of most TCR beta V segments in an earlier analysis.

Material for sequencing was PBMCs. This receptor was identified in a girl aged 2-10 years in good health and CMV-seronegative. The gene calls are TRBV4-1 and TRBJ2-1; 8 nucleotides agree with TRBD2. CDR3 nucleotides: TGCGCCAGCAGCCAAGATAGTGACGGGAGGGCCAATGAGCAGTTCTTC. Translated: CASSQDSDGRANEQFF.